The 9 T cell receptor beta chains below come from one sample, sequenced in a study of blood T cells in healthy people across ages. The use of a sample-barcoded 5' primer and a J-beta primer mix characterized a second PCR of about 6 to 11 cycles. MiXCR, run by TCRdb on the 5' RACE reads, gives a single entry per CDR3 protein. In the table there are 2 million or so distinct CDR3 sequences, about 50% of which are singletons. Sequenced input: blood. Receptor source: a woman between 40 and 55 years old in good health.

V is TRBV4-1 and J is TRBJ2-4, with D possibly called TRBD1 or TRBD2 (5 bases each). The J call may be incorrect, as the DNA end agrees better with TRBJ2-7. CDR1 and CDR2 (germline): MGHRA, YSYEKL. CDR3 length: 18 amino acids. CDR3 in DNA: TGCGCCAGCAGCCAAGATGAGTCCGGGGCAGGGTTATGTTACGAGCAGTACTTC. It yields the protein CASSQDESGAGLCYEQYF.

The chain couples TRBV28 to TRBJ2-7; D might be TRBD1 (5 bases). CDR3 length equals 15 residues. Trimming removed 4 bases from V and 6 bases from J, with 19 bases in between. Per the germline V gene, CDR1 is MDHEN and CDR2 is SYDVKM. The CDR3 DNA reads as TGTGCCAGCAGTTCTAGGCAGACCATAAGGGGCGAGCAGTACTTC. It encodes CASSSRQTIRGEQYF. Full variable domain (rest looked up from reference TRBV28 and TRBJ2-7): DVKVTQSSRYLVKRTGEKVFLECVQDMDHENMFWYRQDPGLGLRLIYFSYDVKMKEKGDIPEGYSVSREKKERFSLILESASTNQTSMYLCASSSRQTIRGEQYFGPGTRLTVT.

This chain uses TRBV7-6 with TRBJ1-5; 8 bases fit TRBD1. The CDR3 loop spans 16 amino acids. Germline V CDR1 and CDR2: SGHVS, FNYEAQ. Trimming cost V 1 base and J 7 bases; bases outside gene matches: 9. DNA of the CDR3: TGTGCCAGCAGCTTAGATATGGGCAGGGGGCGACAGCCCCAGCATTTT. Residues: CASSLDMGRGRQPQHF.

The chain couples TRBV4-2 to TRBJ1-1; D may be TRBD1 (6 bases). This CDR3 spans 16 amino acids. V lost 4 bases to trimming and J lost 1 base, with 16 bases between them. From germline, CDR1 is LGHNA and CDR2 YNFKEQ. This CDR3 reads CASSLEIGGANTEAFF. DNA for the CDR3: TGTGCCAGCAGCCTAGAAATCGGGGGGGCGAACACTGAAGCTTTCTTT.

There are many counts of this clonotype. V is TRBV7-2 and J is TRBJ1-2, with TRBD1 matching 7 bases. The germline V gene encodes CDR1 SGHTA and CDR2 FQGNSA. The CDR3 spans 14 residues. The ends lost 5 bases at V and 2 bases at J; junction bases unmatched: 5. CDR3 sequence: CASSATTGNYGYTF. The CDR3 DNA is TGTGCCAGCAGCGCGACGACAGGGAACTATGGCTACACCTTC.

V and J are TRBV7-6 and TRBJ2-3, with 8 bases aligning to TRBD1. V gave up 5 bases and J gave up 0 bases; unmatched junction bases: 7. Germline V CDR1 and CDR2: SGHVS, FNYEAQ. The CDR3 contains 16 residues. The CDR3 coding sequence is TGTGCCAGCAGCCTTCGGGACAGGACTAGCACAGATACGCAGTATTTT. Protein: CASSLRDRTSTDTQYF.

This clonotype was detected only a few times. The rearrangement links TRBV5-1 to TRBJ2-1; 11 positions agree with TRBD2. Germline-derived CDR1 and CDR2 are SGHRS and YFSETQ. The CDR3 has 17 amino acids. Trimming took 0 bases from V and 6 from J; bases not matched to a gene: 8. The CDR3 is CASSLGALAGAINEQFF. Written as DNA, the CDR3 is TGCGCCAGCAGCTTGGGGGCACTAGCGGGAGCAATCAATGAGCAGTTCTTC.

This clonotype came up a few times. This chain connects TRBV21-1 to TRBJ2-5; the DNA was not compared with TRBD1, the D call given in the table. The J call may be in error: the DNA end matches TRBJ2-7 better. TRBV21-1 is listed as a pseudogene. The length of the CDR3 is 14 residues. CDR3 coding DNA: TGTGCCAGCAGCAAAGGAAGGTCGAGGGGCGAGCAGTACTTC. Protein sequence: CASSKGRSRGEQYF.

CDR3 sequence: CASRPEGLNDEQYF. The CDR3 DNA is TGCGCCAGCCGGCCAGAGGGGTTGAACGATGAGCAGTACTTC. V and J are TRBV5-1 and TRBJ2-5; D is perhaps TRBD1 or TRBD2 (5 bases each). Germline CDR1 and CDR2: SGHRS and YFSETQ. V lost 7 bases, J lost 11 bases, and 24 bases lay in between. The CDR3 runs 14 residues.